This T cell receptor (beta chain) originates from a study of regulatory dendritic cells for organ transplantation. The study's findings and limits: Naive CD4+ and CD8+ repertoires were highly diverse; memory CD8+ was most oligoclonal. Mature dendritic cells appeared to drive more memory CD8+ clonal expansion than regulatory ones.

CD4+ or CD8+ T cells were sorted as naive CD45RA+ or memory CD45RO+. The method was immunoSEQ multiplex PCR; TCRdb's version includes in-frame clones alone and lacks a portion of them. This sample carries around 19,000 clones, 74% of them seen once, and the ten largest clones take roughly 0.96%. Comment on this clone: Its antigen is unknown.

The TCR comes from a human donor in good health. The sequenced sample consisted of memory CD4+ T cells from blood. Indicated subset: CD45RO+ memory T cells.

For the CDR3, the DNA is TGTGCCAGCAGCCTCCGGGGGGAGCAGCCCCAGCATTTT. This encodes CASSLRGEQPQHF. This chain uses TRBV7-8 with TRBJ1-5, with D tentatively TRBD1 (5 bases). The V end was cut by 5 bases, the J end by 7 bases, with 12 bases between. Germline-derived CDR1 and CDR2 are SGHVS and FQNEAQ. This CDR3 comprises 13 residues. Drawing the rest from reference TRBV7-8 and TRBJ1-5, the complete variable domain is GAGVSQSPRYKVAKRGQDVALRCDPISGHVSLFWYQQALGQGPEFLTYFQNEAQLDKSGLPSDRFFAERPEGSVSTLKIQRTQQEDSAVYLCASSLRGEQPQHFGDGTRLSIL.